The 27 T cell receptor beta chains given below trace back to one sample, sequenced in a study of CD8 T cells in Susac syndrome. When the RNA was reverse transcribed, random hexamers were used with an input of roughly 0.45 to 1 ug. TCRdb re-called the immunoSEQ multiplex PCR reads with MiXCR, one entry per CDR3 protein. Of roughly 150,000 distinct CDR3 sequences in the sample, nearly 97% are singletons; the top ten hold about 0.08%. Sequences were obtained from CD4+ T cells from PBMCs. These receptors were taken from a human donor with Susac syndrome.

V gene TRBV20-1 combines with J gene TRBJ2-7, with 7 bases aligning to TRBD1. Trimming cost V 5 bases and J 5 bases; bases outside gene matches: 6. From germline, CDR1 is DFQATT and CDR2 SNEGSKA (reference sequence). The CDR3 is 12 amino acids. The CDR3 here is CSALGQAHEQYF. The CDR3 DNA reads as TGCAGTGCTCTTGGACAGGCCCACGAGCAGTACTTC.

The rearrangement links TRBV18 to TRBJ1-5; a weak D match, TRBD1 (5 bases). The germline gives CDR1 KGHSH, CDR2 LQKENI. This CDR3 has 15 residues. V was trimmed by 0 bases and J by 6 bases, leaving 12 bases between them. The CDR3 loop reads CASSPPGGVAQPQHF. In nucleotides, the CDR3 is TGTGCCAGCTCACCACCCGGAGGGGTGGCTCAGCCCCAGCATTTT.

This chain joins TRBV18 and TRBJ2-3; D might be TRBD1 or TRBD2, each matching 6 bases. Trimming stripped 3 bases from V and 3 bases from J, with 16 bases between. The CDR3 spans 16 residues. The germline V gene has CDR1 KGHSH and CDR2 LQKENI. CDR3 sequence (DNA): TGTGCCAGCTCACCGCAACCGGGGGCCCTTACAGATACGCAGTATTTT. Its protein product is CASSPQPGALTDTQYF.

This rearrangement joins TRBV6-2 or TRBV6-3 to TRBJ1-5, with TRBD1 matching 9 bases. Germline loops: CDR1 MNHEY, CDR2 SVGEGT. The ends lost 2 bases at V and 4 bases at J; junction bases unmatched: 3. This CDR3 spans 15 amino acids. The CDR3 sequence is CASSYDGQGNQPQHF. CDR3 nucleotide sequence: TGTGCCAGCAGTTACGACGGACAGGGGAATCAGCCCCAGCATTTT.

The chain is built from TRBV24-1 and TRBJ2-7, with no clear D. The CDR3 loop spans 15 amino acids. Germline assignment: CDR1 KGHDR and CDR2 SFDVKD. Between the trimmed V and J ends, which lost 2 bases and 0 bases, there was a span of 10 bases. Written as DNA, the CDR3 is TGTGCCACCAGTGATTCGCGCGGCCTCTCCTACGAGCAGTACTTC. Translating gives CATSDSRGLSYEQYF.

V is TRBV9 and J is TRBJ1-5; D remains unclear. The CDR3 contains 11 residues. The V end was cut by 4 bases, the J end by 6 bases, with 5 bases between. CDR1 is SGDLS and CDR2 is YYNGEE in the germline V gene. CDR3 DNA sequence: TGTGCCAGCAGCCATAGTCAGCCCCAGCATTTT. Translation: CASSHSQPQHF.

This sequence joins TRBV9 and TRBJ2-1; tentative D call: TRBD2 (5 bases). From germline, CDR1 is SGDLS and CDR2 YYNGEE. The CDR3 loop spans 13 amino acids. Trimming took off 2 bases at V and 7 bases at J, with 10 bases between the two ends. CDR3 sequence: CASSVGLTNEQFF. DNA of the CDR3: TGTGCCAGCAGCGTTGGACTTACAAATGAGCAGTTCTTC.

This clonotype has only one observation. V is TRBV5-4 and J is TRBJ2-7, with 12 bases that match TRBD2. Per germline, CDR1 SGHNT and CDR2 YYREEE (reference sequence). The CDR3 runs 13 residues. V shed 4 bases, J shed 7 bases, and the junction held 3 bases outside the gene matches. This chain's CDR3 is CASSPGTSGEQYF. For the CDR3, the DNA is TGTGCCAGCAGCCCCGGGACTAGCGGGGAGCAGTACTTC.

The chain is built from TRBV15 and TRBJ1-5; 9 positions match TRBD1. CDR1 and CDR2 from the germline V gene are LNHNV and YYDKDF (reference sequence). The CDR3 consists of 14 residues. J was trimmed by 5 bases and V by 5 bases; bases with no gene match: 4. The CDR3 DNA reads as TGTGCCACCAGCGGGGACAGGGAGGATCAGCCCCAGCATTTT. This translates into CATSGDREDQPQHF.

The chain employs TRBV6-5 and TRBJ2-1; D uncertain. With 6 bases removed from V and 7 bases from J, the gap between germline ends came to 10 bases. The CDR3 consists of 12 residues. Germline CDR1 reads MNHEY; CDR2 reads SVGAGI. This CDR3 reads CASRSVGNEQFF. DNA of the CDR3: TGTGCCAGCAGGTCTGTGGGGAATGAGCAGTTCTTC.

The chain combines TRBV4-1 with TRBJ1-2; TRBD1 might be the D (6 bases). The V gene's germline CDR1 is MGHRA and CDR2 YSYEKL. Trimming cost V 1 base and J 8 bases, with 11 bases left between them. This CDR3 has 13 residues. CDR3 protein: CASSQVQGYGYTF. The CDR3 DNA sequence: TGCGCCAGCAGCCAAGTTCAGGGGTACGGCTACACCTTC.

The chain employs TRBV2 and TRBJ1-1; D perhaps matches TRBD1 (5 bases). The V gene lost 4 bases and the J gene lost 0 bases, with 9 bases spanning the gap. Germline CDR1 and CDR2: SNHLY and FYNNEI. The CDR3 contains 14 residues. CDR3 in DNA: TGTGCCAGCAGTGGGACATTCATGAACACTGAAGCTTTCTTT. As protein: CASSGTFMNTEAFF.

J is TRBJ1-2 and V is TRBV12-5; weak D call: TRBD1 (5 bases). Germline V gene lookup returns CDR1 LGHNT and CDR2 FRNRAP. Trimming took off 1 base at V and 10 bases at J, with 19 bases between the two ends. This CDR3 comprises 15 residues. Here the CDR3 DNA reads TGTGCTAGTGGTTTGGGCGGGGGACCCTCCGCATACTACACCTTC. Protein product: CASGLGGGPSAYYTF. Full variable domain (rest looked up from reference TRBV12-5 and TRBJ1-2): DARVTQTPRHKVTEMGQEVTMRCQPILGHNTVFWYRQTMMQGLELLAYFRNRAPLDDSGMPKDRFSAEMPDATLATLKIQPSEPRDSAVYFCASGLGGGPSAYYTFGSGTRLTVV.

V gene TRBV2 combines with J gene TRBJ1-6; D is possibly TRBD1 (6 bases). The V end was cut by 5 bases, the J end by 11 bases, with 13 bases between. The CDR3 is made up of 13 amino acids. From germline, CDR1 is SNHLY and CDR2 FYNNEI. CDR3 nucleotide sequence: TGTGCCAGCAGTCGGACAGTTTATGCACCCCTCCACTTT. Translation gives CASSRTVYAPLHF. Filled out from reference TRBV2 and TRBJ1-6, the complete variable domain reads EPEVTQTPSHQVTQMGQEVILRCVPISNHLYFYWYRQILGQKVEFLVSFYNNEISEKSEIFDDQFSVERPDGSNFTLKIRSTKLEDSAMYFCASSRTVYAPLHFGNGTRLTVT.

This rearrangement joins TRBV6-5 to TRBJ1-6, with TRBD1 identical over 7 bases. The V gene's germline CDR1 is MNHEY and CDR2 SVGAGI. This CDR3 region has 16 residues. With 0 bases clipped from V and 7 bases from J, the junction kept 6 bases outside the gene matches. CDR3 loop: CASSYSLGGQNSPLHF. CDR3 DNA: TGTGCCAGCAGTTACTCGCTCGGGGGACAGAATTCACCCCTCCACTTT.

The chain links TRBV20-1 to TRBJ2-7; no clear D gene. V lost 3 bases and J lost 4, with 16 bases in between. CDR1 and CDR2 from the germline V gene are DFQATT and SNEGSKA (reference sequence). The CDR3 spans 14 residues. The CDR3 sequence: CSASLTARPYEQYF. CDR3 nucleotides: TGCAGTGCTAGTTTAACGGCGAGACCATACGAGCAGTACTTC.

The chain employs TRBV7-9 and TRBJ1-3, with a possible D match to TRBD1 (5 bases). The V end lost 5 bases, the J end lost 0 bases, and 14 bases lay between the germline ends. Germline loops: CDR1 SEHNR, CDR2 FQNEAQ (reference sequence). This CDR3 is 16 amino acids long. The CDR3 DNA reads as TGTGCCAGCAGCCCGCCCCGACAGATCTCTGGAAACACCATATATTTT. Translating gives CASSPPRQISGNTIYF.

The chain carries TRBV12-3 or TRBV12-4 and TRBJ1-1; 7 bases are shared with TRBD1. The CDR3 length is 14 residues. J was trimmed by 2 bases and V by 5 bases; bases with no gene match: 5. The CDR3 protein is CASSVRDRNTEAFF. The CDR3, as DNA: TGTGCCAGCAGTGTACGGGACAGAAACACTGAAGCTTTCTTT.

V is TRBV20-1 and J is TRBJ1-1; D remains ambiguous. The V and J ends lost 4 bases and 1 base respectively, with 16 bases between them. CDR1 and CDR2 (germline): DFQATT, SNEGSKA (reference sequence). This CDR3 contains 15 residues. This chain's CDR3 is CSAKGPAQSNTEAFF. The CDR3 DNA reads as TGCAGTGCTAAGGGCCCGGCACAGTCGAACACTGAAGCTTTCTTT.

This chain joins TRBV23-1 and TRBJ1-2; 11 bases are a match to TRBD1. TRBV23-1 falls under the ORF class, with uncertain function. This CDR3 comprises 13 residues. The V segment lost 8 bases and the J segment 3 bases; nucleotides outside the gene matches: 2. This chain's CDR3 is CASLGQGDYGYTF. DNA of the CDR3: TGCGCCAGCTTGGGACAGGGGGACTATGGCTACACCTTC.

This chain connects TRBV7-3 to TRBJ1-6; D gene ambiguous. The CDR3 has 15 amino acids. The germline CDR1 and CDR2 sequences are SGHTA and FQGTGA. The ends were cut back, 5 bases at V and 0 bases at J, with 8 bases in the middle. The CDR3 is CASSLRSSYNSPLHF. The DNA for the CDR3 is TGTGCCAGCAGCCTGCGGAGCTCCTATAATTCACCCCTCCACTTT.

V is TRBV28 and J is TRBJ2-7; perhaps TRBD2 as D (6 bases). The CDR3 is 14 residues long. The V gene's germline CDR1 is MDHEN and CDR2 SYDVKM. The germline V and J ends were trimmed by 6 bases and 4 bases, with 16 bases remaining between them. The CDR3 sequence: CASSSGTLPYEQYF. The DNA for the CDR3 is TGTGCCAGCAGCTCCGGGACTCTCCCATACGAGCAGTACTTC.

The chain couples TRBV18 to TRBJ2-6; no definite D call. The V and J ends lost 3 bases and 0 bases respectively, with 9 bases between them. CDR1 is KGHSH and CDR2 is LQKENI in the germline V gene. CDR3 length: 16 residues. The CDR3 DNA reads as TGTGCCAGCTCACCGCCAGTATACTCTGGGGCCAACGTCCTGACTTTC. Translation: CASSPPVYSGANVLTF.

The J gene is TRBJ1-2, the V gene TRBV18; TRBD1 is a possible D gene (6 bases). Germline CDR1 is KGHSH and CDR2 is LQKENI. The CDR3 loop spans 14 amino acids. Trimming pared 3 bases from V and 2 bases from J, leaving 10 bases between. CDR3 sequence reads: CASSPRQANYGYTF. The DNA of the CDR3 is TGTGCCAGCTCACCCCGACAGGCCAACTATGGCTACACCTTC.

This chain uses TRBV4-1 with TRBJ1-2; 10 bases line up with TRBD1. Germline loops: CDR1 MGHRA, CDR2 YSYEKL. V dropped 5 bases and J dropped 7; count of bases not matched to a gene: 7. The CDR3 is made up of 14 amino acids. CDR3 bases: TGCGCCAGCAGCAGGGGGGACAGGGGAGGTGGCTACACCTTC. Translating it yields CASSRGDRGGGYTF.

The J gene is TRBJ2-3, the V gene TRBV6-5; D perhaps matches TRBD2 (7 bases). This CDR3 is 14 amino acids long. Germline V gene sequence: CDR1 MNHEY, CDR2 SVGAGI. Trimming cost V 7 bases and J 5 bases, with 16 bases left between them. Here the CDR3 DNA reads TGTGCCAGCAAGGGGGGGCCCGGGGGAGATACGCAGTATTTT. Translating it yields CASKGGPGGDTQYF.

The chain is built from TRBV2 and TRBJ1-5; D gene ambiguous. CDR3 size: 13 residues. CDR1 and CDR2 (germline): SNHLY, FYNNEI. The V end lost 1 base, the J end lost 5 bases, and 6 bases lay between the germline ends. The chain's CDR3 is CASSEGAYQPQHF. The CDR3 bases are TGTGCCAGCAGTGAAGGTGCCTATCAGCCCCAGCATTTT. Together with reference TRBV2 and TRBJ1-5, the CDR3 gives the full variable domain: EPEVTQTPSHQVTQMGQEVILRCVPISNHLYFYWYRQILGQKVEFLVSFYNNEISEKSEIFDDQFSVERPDGSNFTLKIRSTKLEDSAMYFCASSEGAYQPQHFGDGTRLSIL.